The next 10 T cell receptor beta chains were all read from a single sample in a study of beta chain features in type 1 diabetes. Their antigens remain unidentified. Study-level points and caveats: There was a moderate but significant shortening of TCRB CDR3s in all four CD4+ subsets of Type 1 diabetes patients.

As every portion of the isolated RNA was reverse transcribed, the sequencing read expressed TCRB transcripts. This table comes from immunoSEQ multiplex PCR, and its TCRdb copy is limited to in-frame clones, with some not included. This sample carries more than 250,000 clones, 24% of them seen once, and the ten largest clones take about 0.011%. What was sequenced was naive CD4+ T cells from blood. The receptors shown here come from a woman younger than 45 with type 1 diabetes.

The rearrangement uses TRBV9 and TRBJ1-1; 8 bases are a match to TRBD1. The CDR3 runs to 15 residues. V lost 4 bases, J lost 3 bases, and 8 bases stayed unmatched. Germline CDR1 SGDLS, CDR2 YYNGEE. The CDR3 DNA is TGTGCCAGCAGCCTCCGACAGGGGAAGGACACTGAAGCTTTCTTT. It translates to CASSLRQGKDTEAFF.

The chain couples TRBV28 to TRBJ2-7; 7 nucleotides align to TRBD1. The CDR3 has 12 amino acids. The germline CDR1 and CDR2 sequences are MDHEN and SYDVKM. Trimming at V came to 6 bases and at J to 3 bases, leaving 2 bases not matched to a gene. The CDR3 region is CASRQGFYEQYF. Written as DNA, the CDR3 is TGTGCCAGCAGACAGGGGTTCTACGAGCAGTACTTC.

J is TRBJ2-1 and V is TRBV28; 12 nucleotides agree with TRBD2. The CDR3 runs 17 residues. From germline, CDR1 is MDHEN and CDR2 SYDVKM. V lost 4 bases and J lost 6; bases outside the gene matches: 10. The CDR3 coding sequence is TGTGCCAGCAGTTCCCCGGCACTAGCGGGAGGAATCAATGAGCAGTTCTTC. Translating gives CASSSPALAGGINEQFF.

Only a few counts were recorded for this clone. This rearrangement joins TRBV7-9 to TRBJ1-1; no clear D gene. Germline CDR1 is SEHNR and CDR2 is FQNEAQ (reference sequence). The CDR3 extends over 12 amino acids. V lost 4 bases and J 4 bases, leaving 7 bases between the germline ends. CDR3 DNA: TGTGCCAGCAGCTCGATCAGCACTGAAGCTTTCTTT. Its protein is CASSSISTEAFF.

This rearrangement joins TRBV5-1 to TRBJ2-2; 7 bases match TRBD2. The CDR3 is 13 amino acids. Germline CDR1 and CDR2: SGHRS and YFSETQ. The V gene end was trimmed by 2 bases and the J gene end by 10 bases; junction bases not matched to a gene: 5. The CDR3 reads CASSLGSGEELFF. The CDR3, as DNA: TGCGCCAGCAGCTTAGGAAGCGGGGAGGAGCTGTTTTTT.

This clone was counted only a few times. The chain recombines TRBV15 with TRBJ2-7; 7 bases fit TRBD1. The CDR3 extends over 15 amino acids. Unmatched junction bases numbered 5, after V lost 1 base and J lost 2 bases. In germline, CDR1 is LNHNV, CDR2 YYDKDF (reference sequence). In DNA, the CDR3 is TGTGCCACCAGCAGAGGTCAGGGGGTGGCCTACGAGCAGTACTTC. This gives the protein CATSRGQGVAYEQYF.

J is TRBJ1-2 and V is TRBV4-1; D gene uncertain. Germline-derived CDR1 and CDR2 are MGHRA and YSYEKL. CDR3 length: 14 residues. Trimming took off 0 bases at V and 2 bases at J, with 7 bases between the two ends. The CDR3 DNA reads as TGCGCCAGCAGCCAAGATGCGAGAAACTATGGCTACACCTTC. Its protein is CASSQDARNYGYTF.

V gene TRBV11-2 combines with J gene TRBJ2-1, with 14 bases matching TRBD2. This CDR3 has 15 amino acids. Trimming took 6 bases from V and 8 from J; bases not matched to a gene: 6. The germline CDR1 and CDR2 sequences are SGHAT and FQNNGV. The CDR3 coding sequence is TGTGCCAGCAGACGCCCGGGACTAGCGGGAGATGAGCAGTTCTTC. Its translation: CASRRPGLAGDEQFF.

This clone turned up a few times. The chain combines TRBV18 with TRBJ2-7; the match to TRBD2 covers 9 bases. With V trimmed by 6 bases and J by 4 bases, 10 bases remained unmatched. Germline lookup yields CDR1 KGHSH and CDR2 LQKENI. CDR3 size: 15 residues. The CDR3 DNA is TGTGCCAGCTCCCCCAATAGCGGGAGTATGTACGAGCAGTACTTC. It yields the protein CASSPNSGSMYEQYF. Together with reference TRBV18 and TRBJ2-7, the CDR3 gives the full variable domain: NAGVMQNPRHLVRRRGQEARLRCSPMKGHSHVYWYRQLPEEGLKFMVYLQKENIIDESGMPKERFSAEFPKEGPSILRIQQVVRGDSAAYFCASSPNSGSMYEQYFGPGTRLTVT.

This chain links TRBV21-1 with TRBJ2-5; the table's D call, TRBD1, was not checked against the DNA. TRBV21-1 is a listed pseudogene. This CDR3 region has 16 residues. CDR3 nucleotides: TGTGCCAGCAGCAATAAAAGGGGGCCTATCCAAGAGACCCAGTACTTC. Encoded protein: CASSNKRGPIQETQYF.